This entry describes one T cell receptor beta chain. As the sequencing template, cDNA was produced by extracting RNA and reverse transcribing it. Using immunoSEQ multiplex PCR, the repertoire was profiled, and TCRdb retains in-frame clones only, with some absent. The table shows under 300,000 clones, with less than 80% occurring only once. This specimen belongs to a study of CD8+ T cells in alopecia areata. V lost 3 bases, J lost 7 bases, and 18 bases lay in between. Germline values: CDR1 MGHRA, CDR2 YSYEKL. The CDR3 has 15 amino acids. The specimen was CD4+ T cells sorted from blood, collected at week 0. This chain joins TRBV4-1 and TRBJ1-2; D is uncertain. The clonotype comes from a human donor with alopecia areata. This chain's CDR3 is CASSHPSGAPGGYTF. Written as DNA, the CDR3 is TGCGCCAGCAGCCACCCCTCGGGAGCCCCAGGTGGCTACACCTTC.